Listed here is a single TCR beta chain. Trimming shortened V by 2 bases and J by 1 base, and 7 bases separated the two germline ends. Germline CDR1 and CDR2: ENHRY and SYGVKD. This CDR3 is built from 14 residues. Under the authors' procedure: Cell counts per sample came from amplifying reference gene primers. Here immunoSEQ multiplex PCR was the method, and the copy in TCRdb shows in-frame clones only, minus some. V and J calls and clone size are given by that table; D and trimming were obtained from the DNA. The sample yields fewer than 150,000 clones, roughly 80% seen once. The sample is drawn from a study of blood T cell repertoires in COVID-19. Study at large: The United States, Italy and Spain provided the acute and convalescent COVID-19 samples. From T cells, B-cell-depleted T cells, or PBMCs came the material, which was cDNA or gDNA.

The origin of this receptor is a human donor in a cohort sampled during active COVID-19. The specimen sequenced was peripheral blood. The J gene is TRBJ2-3, the V gene TRBV10-3; perhaps TRBD1 as D (6 bases). This CDR3 reads CAISEGGRTDTQYF. Here the CDR3 DNA reads TGTGCCATCAGTGAGGGGGGCCGCACAGATACGCAGTATTTT.